One and the same sample provided the 15 T cell receptor beta chains below, sequenced in a study of graft-versus-host responses after intestinal transplantation. The protocol was immunoSEQ multiplex PCR, while the TCRdb copy is restricted to in-frame clones and leaves out a portion. In the table there are 9,500 to 11,000 clones, 80% to 95% of which are singletons. The source was PBMCs, collected roughly six weeks after intestinal transplantation. Every receptor here comes from a human patient who received an intestinal transplant, so some T cells may come from the graft donor.

The chain employs TRBV5-6 and TRBJ2-1, with D uncertain. Germline V gene data show CDR1 as SGHDT and CDR2 as YYEEEE. V lost 2 bases, J lost 2 bases, and 11 bases lay in between. This CDR3 is 15 amino acids long. CDR3 bases: TGTGCCAGCAGCTTAGGTCTCCAGCCCTACAATGAGCAGTTCTTC. Translation: CASSLGLQPYNEQFF.

The chain has TRBV4-1 and TRBJ1-1; D may be TRBD1 (6 bases). Trimming cost V 2 bases and J 3 bases, with 13 bases left between them. The CDR3 contains 15 residues. The germline CDR1 and CDR2 sequences are MGHRA and YSYEKL. The CDR3 reads CASSQRQGIDTEAFF. As DNA, the CDR3 is TGCGCCAGCAGCCAACGCCAGGGGATAGACACTGAAGCTTTCTTT.

V and J are TRBV11-1 and TRBJ1-6, with D perhaps TRBD1 (6 bases). Germline V gene sequence: CDR1 SGHAT, CDR2 FQDESV (reference sequence). Between the trimmed V and J ends, which lost 1 base and 6 bases, there was a span of 10 bases. This CDR3 comprises 15 residues. The CDR3 DNA sequence: TGTGCCAGCAGCTTAGAGGGGGACGCTAATTCACCCCTCCACTTT. Translated, it gives CASSLEGDANSPLHF.

This clone appeared a single time. V usage is TRBV12-5 and J usage is TRBJ1-2, with 10 positions matching TRBD1. This CDR3 has 17 amino acids. V shed 1 base and J 2 bases; nucleotides not matched to a gene: 7. CDR1 and CDR2 from the germline V gene are LGHNT and FRNRAP. The DNA for the CDR3 is TGTGCTAGTGGTTTGGGAAGGACAGGGGGTTACAACTATGGCTACACCTTC. This encodes CASGLGRTGGYNYGYTF.

The J gene is TRBJ2-7, the V gene TRBV5-6; D may correspond to TRBD1 or TRBD2 (5 bases each). Germline CDR1 reads SGHDT; CDR2 reads YYEEEE. V was clipped by 3 bases and J by 0 bases, with 13 bases between them. This CDR3 is 15 amino acids long. The CDR3 spells CASSWGTATSYEQYF. The CDR3 bases are TGTGCCAGCAGCTGGGGGACCGCCACCTCCTACGAGCAGTACTTC.

The J gene is TRBJ1-1, the V gene TRBV5-1; TRBD1 aligns across 7 bases. V lost 1 base, J lost 7 bases, and 4 bases stayed unmatched. Germline V gives CDR1 SGHRS, CDR2 YFSETQ. The CDR3 consists of 13 residues. The CDR3 nucleotides read TGCGCCAGCAGCTTGACAGGGGATGTTGAAGCTTTCTTT. It codes for CASSLTGDVEAFF.

V and J are TRBV4-1 and TRBJ1-1; tentative D call: TRBD1 (5 bases). Germline V lookup: CDR1 MGHRA, CDR2 YSYEKL. This CDR3 has 15 amino acids. V was cut by 1 base and J by 0 bases, with 9 bases left in between. CDR3 residues: CASSQAGTVNTEAFF. CDR3 nucleotides: TGCGCCAGCAGCCAAGCCGGGACCGTGAACACTGAAGCTTTCTTT.

The CDR3 loop is CASSLGQPLYGYTF. In DNA, the CDR3 is TGTGCCAGCAGCTTGGGACAGCCCCTCTATGGCTACACCTTC. The chain couples TRBV7-9 to TRBJ1-2, with 7 positions matching TRBD1. Trimming cost V 3 bases and J 4 bases; bases outside gene matches: 5. The CDR3 has 14 residues. CDR1 is SEHNR and CDR2 is FQNEAQ in the germline V gene (reference sequence). Variable domain in full (rest from reference TRBV7-9 and TRBJ1-2): DTGVSQNPRHKITKRGQNVTFRCDPISEHNRLYWYRQTLGQGPEFLTYFQNEAQLEKSRLLSDRFSAERPKGSFSTLEIQRTEQGDSAMYLCASSLGQPLYGYTFGSGTRLTVV.

This chain uses TRBV4-1 with TRBJ1-2, with unresolved D. This CDR3 is 14 amino acids long. V was pared by 0 bases and J by 3 bases, with 8 bases between. CDR1 is MGHRA and CDR2 is YSYEKL in the germline V gene. CDR3 sequence reads: CASSQDWADYGYTF. The CDR3 DNA reads TGCGCCAGCAGCCAAGATTGGGCAGACTATGGCTACACCTTC.

This clone showed up just once. The chain has TRBV7-9 and TRBJ1-2; a weak D match, TRBD1 (6 bases). V lost 5 bases and J lost 4, with 11 bases in between. There are 13 residues in the CDR3. Germline V gene sequence: CDR1 SEHNR, CDR2 FQNEAQ (reference sequence). For the CDR3, the DNA is TGTGCCAGCAGCCGCCCAGGGGTCTATGGCTACACCTTC. Translation gives CASSRPGVYGYTF.

The chain recombines TRBV13 with TRBJ1-3, with 7 positions matching TRBD1. CDR1 PRHDT and CDR2 FYEKMQ come from the germline V gene (reference sequence). The CDR3 loop spans 16 amino acids. V trimming: 3 bases; J trimming: 4 bases; junction bases outside the gene matches: 9. The chain's CDR3 is CASSFPEQGLGNTIYF. CDR3 in DNA: TGTGCCAGCAGCTTCCCCGAACAGGGGTTAGGAAACACCATATATTTT.

This clone has more than one count but fewer than ten. J is TRBJ2-2 and V is TRBV5-1, with 8 bases identical to TRBD2. Germline V gene sequence: CDR1 SGHRS, CDR2 YFSETQ. V gave up 0 bases and J gave up 6 bases; unmatched junction bases: 7. This CDR3 contains 16 residues. The CDR3 coding sequence is TGCGCCAGCAGCTTGGCCGGGGGGGTTCCCCCCGGGGAGCTGTTTTTT. The encoded protein is CASSLAGGVPPGELFF.

The rearrangement links TRBV5-1 to TRBJ1-1; D is unclear. Trimming removed 0 bases from V and 1 base from J, with 4 bases in between. Germline V gene data show CDR1 as SGHRS and CDR2 as YFSETQ. The CDR3 has 13 amino acids. In DNA, the CDR3 is TGCGCCAGCAGCTTGGAACGGAACACTGAAGCTTTCTTT. This encodes CASSLERNTEAFF.

The CDR3 here is CGPWAHSSYNEQFF. The CDR3 nucleotides are TGTGGACCTTGGGCGCACAGCTCCTACAATGAGCAGTTCTTC. The V call is TRBV2, the J call TRBJ2-1; D call uncertain. Germline V gene sequence: CDR1 SNHLY, CDR2 FYNNEI. The length of the CDR3 is 14 residues.

The chain has TRBV7-9 and TRBJ1-2; TRBD1 agrees at 9 bases. With 5 bases clipped from V and 4 bases from J, the junction kept 8 bases outside the gene matches. Germline V gene data show CDR1 as SEHNR and CDR2 as FQNEAQ (reference sequence). The CDR3 sequence is 15 residues long. CDR3 sequence reads: CASSEAGTGSYGYTF. The CDR3, as DNA: TGTGCCAGCAGCGAAGCCGGGACAGGGAGCTATGGCTACACCTTC.